This T cell receptor (beta chain) was found in a study of T cell changes during pregnancy in multiple sclerosis. This CDR3 comprises 14 residues. CDR1 is LNHDA, CDR2 SQIVND, per germline (reference sequence). The ends were cut back, 6 bases at V and 0 bases at J, with 10 bases in the middle. The data were produced by immunoSEQ multiplex PCR, yet TCRdb's version contains in-frame clones alone and is incomplete. The sample comprises around 75,000 clones, about 89% of which are singletons, and over 0.8% rests with the top ten. This chain links TRBV19 with TRBJ2-3, with D possibly matching TRBD1 (6 bases). The clonotype comes from a female donor in good health, enrolled as a control in a pregnancy study. Sequencing was performed on peripheral blood, taken in the first trimester of pregnancy. The CDR3 nucleotides read TGTGCCAGTAGACCAACAGGGAGCACAGATACGCAGTATTTT. Translating gives CASRPTGSTDTQYF.